This TCR beta chain derives from a study of shared clonotypes between healthy human individuals. Replicate PCRs were loaded with approximately 300 ng DNA from unsorted PBMC, about 32,000 T cell genomes. Sequencing on ten immunoSEQ deep assay plates was performed for unsorted PBMC DNA. Sequencing was performed with immunoSEQ multiplex PCR; in TCRdb, only in-frame clones are kept and a portion is missing. The sample lists hundreds of thousands of clones; roughly four fifths were seen once. The donors were all Caucasian adults (living in Nashville, Tennessee). Genomic DNA for unsorted samples was obtained from about 90 million PBMCs. The CDR3 is made up of 14 amino acids. Germline CDR1 reads MNHNS; CDR2 reads SASEGT. Between the trimmed V and J ends, which lost 1 base and 2 bases, there was a span of 9 bases.

The sample consisted of PBMCs. The receptor's source is a woman between 35 and 50 years old in good health. Some clones in this sample may be carry-over from other donors' samples. The chain has TRBV6-1 and TRBJ2-7, with D unresolved. The DNA for the CDR3 is TGTGCCAGCAGTGAAGTCTTGGCAGCCTACGAGCAGTACTTC. Translating it yields CASSEVLAAYEQYF.